This TCR beta chain came from a study of T cells in Graves' hyperthyroidism and ophthalmopathy. Per germline, CDR1 MDHEN and CDR2 SYDVKM. V was clipped by 5 bases and J by 4 bases, with 21 bases between them. There are 18 residues in the CDR3. This clonotype was seen only a few times. From RNA transcripts, TCR beta CDR3 regions were amplified. Carried out on the TCR CDR3, a first-round RT-PCR used the HTBI primer set. TCRdb redid the calling of the multiplex PCR reads with MiXCR, one entry per CDR3 protein. Of 500,000 to 600,000 distinct CDR3 sequences in the sample, over 15% are singletons; the top ten hold approximately 18%.

The chain employs TRBV28 and TRBJ2-6; the D call may be TRBD1 or TRBD2 (6 bases each). This clonotype originated in a woman between 18 and 30 years old with Graves' hyperthyroidism. The sequencing sample was made of blood. CDR3 bases: TGTGCCAGCAGTCCCCCCCCGGGGGCGGGGTCCGGGGCCAACGTCCTGACTTTC. This sequence encodes CASSPPPGAGSGANVLTF.